The rows below give T cell receptor beta chains drawn from one sample of a study of blood T cell repertoires in COVID-19. TCRdb's copy holds only in-frame clones and misses some; the assay was immunoSEQ multiplex PCR. The repertoire has roughly 290,000 clones, around nine tenths of them found once; the top ten carry 6.8%. Sequenced material: peripheral blood. The receptors stem from a woman aged 25 to 39 with COVID-19, enrolled during active disease. The conserved cysteine and the conserved F or W are not part of the CDR3 here.

V	J	CDR3
TRBV28	TRBJ2-2	ATRDRGSGELF
TRBV29-1	TRBJ1-1	SVAGTGWTEAF
TRBV23-1	TRBJ1-1	ASNRAGGMNTEAF
TRBV7-9	TRBJ1-3	ASSNQGKAGNTIY
TRBV10-3	TRBJ2-1	AISESSRLAGESEQF
TRBV7-2	TRBJ2-1	ASSLDHSYNEQF
TRBV25-1	TRBJ2-1	ASSAGNEQF
TRBV6-4	TRBJ1-4	ASSEPGEKLF
TRBV7-2	TRBJ1-3	ASSLGYPGRGNTIY
TRBV28	TRBJ1-2	ASSPRGQVGGDGYT
TRBV6-5	TRBJ2-7	ASRPGGQGLSEQY
TRBV7-9	TRBJ2-3	ASSSSGVQTDTQY
TRBV11-2	TRBJ1-1	ASSLVWNTEAF
TRBV27	TRBJ1-5	ASSSQGVNQPQH
TRBV25-1	TRBJ2-7	ASTQSSGPFYEQY
TRBV15	TRBJ1-2	ATSRPDSNYGYT
TRBV19	TRBJ1-1	ASSIGPGTEAF
TRBV30	TRBJ2-1	AWTEGAGWNEQF
TRBV6-1	TRBJ1-5	ASSGGQGAGNQPQH
TRBV28	TRBJ2-5	ASSYGLAGGQETQY
TRBV5-1	TRBJ2-2	ASSSGTINTGELF
TRBV29-1	TRBJ2-7	SGGLAGGEQY
TRBV6-2/TRBV6-3	TRBJ2-5	ASSPPWTSGMVGETQY
TRBV4-2	TRBJ1-1	ASSQSQGENTEAF
TRBV11-2	TRBJ2-7	ASSLTGQGSYEQY
TRBV10-3	TRBJ1-1	AIRGTGITEAF
TRBV21-1	TRBJ2-7	ASSQTRLTTDSYEQY
TRBV5-4	TRBJ1-1	ASSDYRRGQTEAF
TRBV15	TRBJ1-1	ATSVRRGGPF
TRBV2	TRBJ2-1	ASRAGGRNEQF